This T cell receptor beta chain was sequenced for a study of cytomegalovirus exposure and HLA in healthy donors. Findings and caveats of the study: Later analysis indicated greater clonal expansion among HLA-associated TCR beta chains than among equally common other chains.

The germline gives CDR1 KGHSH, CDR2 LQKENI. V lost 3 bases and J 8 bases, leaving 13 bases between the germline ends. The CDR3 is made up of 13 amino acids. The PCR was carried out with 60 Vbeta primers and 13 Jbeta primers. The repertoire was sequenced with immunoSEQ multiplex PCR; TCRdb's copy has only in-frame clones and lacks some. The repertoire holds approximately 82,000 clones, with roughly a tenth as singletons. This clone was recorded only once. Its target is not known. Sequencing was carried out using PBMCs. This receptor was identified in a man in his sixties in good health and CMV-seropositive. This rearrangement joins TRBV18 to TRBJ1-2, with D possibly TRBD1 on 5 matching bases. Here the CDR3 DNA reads TGTGCCAGCTCACCTGGACAACTGTGGGGCTACACCTTC. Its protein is CASSPGQLWGYTF.